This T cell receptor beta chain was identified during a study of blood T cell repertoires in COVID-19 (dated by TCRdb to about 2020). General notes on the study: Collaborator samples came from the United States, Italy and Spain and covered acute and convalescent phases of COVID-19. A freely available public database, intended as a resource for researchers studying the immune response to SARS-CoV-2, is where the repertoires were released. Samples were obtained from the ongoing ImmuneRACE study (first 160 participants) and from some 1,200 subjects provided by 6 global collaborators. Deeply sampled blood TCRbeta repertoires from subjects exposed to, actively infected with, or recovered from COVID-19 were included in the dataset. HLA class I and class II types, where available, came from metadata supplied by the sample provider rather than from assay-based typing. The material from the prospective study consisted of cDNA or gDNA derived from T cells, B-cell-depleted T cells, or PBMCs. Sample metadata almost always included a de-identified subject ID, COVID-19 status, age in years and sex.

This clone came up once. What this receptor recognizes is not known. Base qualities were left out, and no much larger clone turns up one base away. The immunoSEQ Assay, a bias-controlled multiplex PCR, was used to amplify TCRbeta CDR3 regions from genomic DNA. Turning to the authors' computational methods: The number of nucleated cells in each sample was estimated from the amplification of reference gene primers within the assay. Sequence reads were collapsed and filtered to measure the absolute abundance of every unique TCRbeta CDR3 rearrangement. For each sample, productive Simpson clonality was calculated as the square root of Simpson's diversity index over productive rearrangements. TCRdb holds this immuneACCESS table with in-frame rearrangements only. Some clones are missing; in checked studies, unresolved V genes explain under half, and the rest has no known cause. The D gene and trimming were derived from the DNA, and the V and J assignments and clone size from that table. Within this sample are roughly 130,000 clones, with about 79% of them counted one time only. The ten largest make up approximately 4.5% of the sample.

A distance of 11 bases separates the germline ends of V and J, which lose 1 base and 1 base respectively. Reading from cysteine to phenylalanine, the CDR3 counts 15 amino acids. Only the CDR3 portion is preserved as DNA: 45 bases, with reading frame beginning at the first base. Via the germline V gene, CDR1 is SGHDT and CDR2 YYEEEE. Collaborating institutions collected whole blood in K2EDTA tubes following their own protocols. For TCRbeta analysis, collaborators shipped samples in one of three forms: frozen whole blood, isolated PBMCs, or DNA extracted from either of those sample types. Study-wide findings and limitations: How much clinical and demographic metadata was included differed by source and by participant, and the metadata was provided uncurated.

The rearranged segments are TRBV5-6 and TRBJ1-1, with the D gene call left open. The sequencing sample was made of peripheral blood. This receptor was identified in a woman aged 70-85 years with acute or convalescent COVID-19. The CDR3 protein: CASSLFGGRNTEAFF. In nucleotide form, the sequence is TGTGCCAGCAGCTTGTTCGGCGGAAGGAACACTGAAGCTTTCTTT.